Below, 7 T cell receptor beta chains from the same sample are listed, as sequenced in a study of breast tumors, draining lymph nodes, adjacent tissues. TCRdb passed the multiplex PCR reads through MiXCR, listing each CDR3 protein once. The sample has 270,000 or so distinct CDR3 sequences, roughly 31% seen once. Axillary draining lymph nodes of breast cancer patients supplied the node samples. The sequenced sample was axillary lymph node tissue. All receptors come from a female donor with breast cancer. Some clones in this sample may be carry-over from other donors' samples.

This clonotype has ten or more counts. The chain employs TRBV20-1 and TRBJ2-7; maybe TRBD1 (6 bases). The CDR3 has 15 residues. The V end was cut by 5 bases, the J end by 1 base, with 18 bases between. CDR1 and CDR2 (germline): DFQATT, SNEGSKA (reference sequence). Here the CDR3 DNA reads TGCAGTGCTCCACAAACAGGGCGAAATTCCTACGAGCAGTACTTC. It encodes CSAPQTGRNSYEQYF.

At least ten counts were recorded for this clonotype. This rearrangement joins TRBV20-1 to TRBJ2-1; D unclear. The ends were cut back, 5 bases at V and 6 bases at J, with 5 bases in the middle. Germline-derived CDR1 and CDR2 are DFQATT and SNEGSKA (reference sequence). CDR3 length: 10 amino acids. CDR3 amino acids: CSAAPNEQFF. In DNA, the CDR3 is TGCAGTGCTGCCCCCAATGAGCAGTTCTTC.

There are many counts of this clonotype. V gene TRBV7-2 combines with J gene TRBJ1-5; unclear D gene. V was trimmed by 6 bases and J by 3 bases, leaving 15 bases between them. Germline V gene data show CDR1 as SGHTA and CDR2 as FQGNSA. The CDR3 contains 15 residues. CDR3 sequence reads: CASRGSTSYNQPQHF. In DNA form, the CDR3 reads TGTGCCAGCAGGGGATCGACATCGTACAATCAGCCCCAGCATTTT. The full variable domain, rest sourced from reference TRBV7-2 and TRBJ1-5, is GAGVSQSPSNKVTEKGKDVELRCDPISGHTALYWYRQSLGQGLEFLIYFQGNSAPDKSGLPSDRFSAERTGGSVSTLTIQRTQQEDSAVYLCASRGSTSYNQPQHFGDGTRLSIL.

There are a few counts of this clonotype. The chain carries TRBV5-4 and TRBJ2-1; D call uncertain. The CDR3 consists of 15 residues. Trimming left V 2 bases short and J 6 bases short, with 15 bases between. Germline V gives CDR1 SGHNT, CDR2 YYREEE (reference sequence). This chain's CDR3 is CASSFPGPVANEQFF. In DNA, the CDR3 is TGTGCCAGCAGCTTTCCCGGGCCGGTGGCCAATGAGCAGTTCTTC. The full variable domain, with the rest looked up from reference TRBV5-4 and TRBJ2-1, is ETGVTQSPTHLIKTRGQQVTLRCSSQSGHNTVSWYQQALGQGPQFIFQYYREEENGRGNFPPRFSGLQFPNYSSELNVNALELDDSALYLCASSFPGPVANEQFFGPGTRLTVL.

This clonotype showed up just a few times. V gene TRBV3-1 combines with J gene TRBJ2-3; D unclear. There are 15 residues in the CDR3. The germline V gene has CDR1 LGHDT and CDR2 YNNKEL (reference sequence). V was cut by 0 bases and J by 1 base, with 8 bases left in between. The CDR3 sequence is CASSQEGSGTDTQYF. DNA for the CDR3: TGTGCCAGCAGCCAAGAGGGGTCCGGCACAGATACGCAGTATTTT.

Many counts were recorded for this clonotype. This chain connects TRBV20-1 to TRBJ1-4, with no clear D. This CDR3 comprises 14 residues. Germline CDR1 is DFQATT and CDR2 is SNEGSKA (reference sequence). The V end lost 4 bases, the J end lost 8 bases, and 17 bases lay between the germline ends. Written as DNA, the CDR3 is TGCAGTGCTACCTCTCCGGGCTATGAGGAAAAACTGTTTTTT. Its translation: CSATSPGYEEKLFF.

For this clonotype: A much larger clone is a single base away; this may be a read error. The chain recombines TRBV14 with TRBJ2-7; TRBD2 agrees at 11 bases. V was pared by 2 bases and J by 2 bases, with 8 bases of the junction left unmatched. This CDR3 contains 17 residues. Germline-derived CDR1 and CDR2 are SGHDN and FVKESK. The CDR3 here is CASSQLAGGGIPYEQYF. DNA of the CDR3: TGTGCCAGCAGCCAACTAGCGGGAGGAGGTATCCCCTACGAGCAGTACTTC.